This is a list of T cell receptor beta chains from one sample in a study of blood T cell repertoires in COVID-19. The protocol was immunoSEQ multiplex PCR, while the TCRdb copy is restricted to in-frame clones and leaves out a portion. Of some 320,000 clones in the sample, around nine tenths were seen once. Specimen: PBMCs or T cells enriched from blood (not recorded which). These TCRs come from a woman aged 50 to 60 who had been exposed to COVID-19. CDR3s include the opening cysteine and the closing phenylalanine or tryptophan. The order of the fields is V gene, J gene, CDR3 length, clone size, D gene, CDR3 DNA, CDR3 protein. A D gene is named only where the DNA matches it firmly. For some rows the clone size is stated as once, few or many, or as a class when expanded; others skip it.

TRBV28	TRBJ1-5	16	NA	NA	TGTGCCAGCAGTTACAGCGCGGGCCTAAGCAATCAGCCCCAGCATTTT	CASSYSAGLSNQPQHF
TRBV4-1	TRBJ2-5	16	few	NA	TGCGCCAGCAGCCAAGATCGGGGGTTGTACCAAGAGACCCAGTACTTC	CASSQDRGLYQETQYF
TRBV3-1/TRBV3-2	TRBJ2-7	15	NA	TRBD2	TGTGCCAGCAGCCAATGGACTAGCGGGGGTCTCGAGCAGTACTTC	CASSQWTSGGLEQYF
TRBV6-5	TRBJ2-5	15	few	TRBD2	TGTGCCAGCAGTTACTATAGCGGGGTCCAAGAGACCCAGTACTTC	CASSYYSGVQETQYF
TRBV11-2	TRBJ2-5	13	NA	NA	TGTGCCAGCAGCTTGAGCTCGGGAGAGACCCAGTACTTC	CASSLSSGETQYF
TRBV4-2	TRBJ2-3	18	NA	TRBD2	TGTGCCAGCAGCCAAGATCGTCAGCGGGGGAAACCCCCGGATACGCAGTATTTT	CASSQDRQRGKPPDTQYF
TRBV3-1/TRBV3-2	TRBJ1-1	16	NA	NA	TGTGCCAGCAGCCCGACCGCAGGGTCTTTGAACACTGAAGCTTTCTTT	CASSPTAGSLNTEAFF
TRBV4-1	TRBJ1-5	15	NA	NA	TGCGCCAGCAGCCGAACCCAGGGCATCAATCAGCCCCAGCATTTT	CASSRTQGINQPQHF
TRBV5-8	TRBJ1-2	16	NA	TRBD1	TGTGCCAGCAGCTCAGGTCCCGGGACAGGGGTGGATGGCTACACCTTC	CASSSGPGTGVDGYTF
TRBV6-5	TRBJ1-2	14	few	TRBD1	TGTGCCAGCAGTTCAGGACAGGGCGGCTATGGCTACACCTTC	CASSSGQGGYGYTF
TRBV6-5	TRBJ1-4	15	NA	TRBD1	TGTGCCAGCAAGCCCATCAGGGGGCTGGAGGAAAAACTGTTTTTT	CASKPIRGLEEKLFF
TRBV9	TRBJ1-3	16	NA	TRBD1	TGTGCCAGCAGCGACCGACAGGGATCCTCTGGAAACACCATATATTTT	CASSDRQGSSGNTIYF
TRBV9	TRBJ2-5	16	NA	TRBD2	TGTGCCAGCAGCGTAGGACTAGCGGGGAATCAAGAGACCCAGTACTTC	CASSVGLAGNQETQYF
TRBV3-1/TRBV3-2	TRBJ2-5	19	NA	TRBD2	TGTGCCAGCAGCCGGCGACTAGCGGGGGGTCACCAGAAAAAAGAGACCCAGTACTTC	CASSRRLAGGHQKKETQYF
TRBV5-1	TRBJ1-3	14	NA	NA	TGCGCCAGCAGCTTGACCGCGGGAGGAAACACCATATATTTT	CASSLTAGGNTIYF
TRBV4-2	TRBJ1-4	17	NA	TRBD1	TGTGCCAGCAGCCAAGATTTGCTCACAGGGGGACATGAAAAACTGTTTTTT	CASSQDLLTGGHEKLFF
TRBV27	TRBJ1-6	14	few	NA	TGTGCCAGCAGCCGCAGGGAAGGAGGGTCACCCCTCCACTTT	CASSRREGGSPLHF
TRBV29-1	TRBJ1-1	14	NA	NA	TGCAGCTCGACAAGCCTCGCGCGGAACACTGAAGCTTTCTTT	CSSTSLARNTEAFF
TRBV7-2	TRBJ2-2	14	NA	NA	TGTGCCAGCAGGACGCGCGGGGTATCCGGGGAGCTGTTTTTT	CASRTRGVSGELFF
TRBV2	TRBJ2-3	16	NA	TRBD2	TGTGCCAGCAGAGTCGATAGCGGGGGGCCCACAGATACGCAGTATTTT	CASRVDSGGPTDTQYF
TRBV5-6	TRBJ1-2	13	NA	TRBD1	TGTGCCAGCAGCCTACTACAGGGGGGAGGCTACACCTTC	CASSLLQGGGYTF
TRBV27	TRBJ2-3	15	NA	NA	TGTGCCAGCAGTTTCCAGTCAGGGCTCACAGATACGCAGTATTTT	CASSFQSGLTDTQYF
TRBV10-3	TRBJ2-3	13	NA	TRBD1	TGTGCCGCCGAGGGACAGTCCACAGATACGCAGTATTTT	CAAEGQSTDTQYF
TRBV19	TRBJ2-2	15	NA	TRBD2	TGTGCCAGTAGTTATAATTGGGAGGGGTTACGGGAGCTGTTTTTT	CASSYNWEGLRELFF
TRBV7-2	TRBJ1-1	16	NA	NA	TGTGCCAGCAGCTTAGAAGGGACACGGACGAACACTGAAGCTTTCTTT	CASSLEGTRTNTEAFF
TRBV7-2	TRBJ1-2	15	NA	TRBD1	TGTGCCAGCAGCTCGCACAGGGACAGAGAGGGTGGCTACACCTTC	CASSSHRDREGGYTF
TRBV21-1	TRBJ1-2	16	NA	NA	TGTGCCAGCAGCAAAGACGACAGGATCTATAACTATGGCTACACCTTC	CASSKDDRIYNYGYTF
TRBV28	TRBJ1-5	17	NA	TRBD1	TGTGCCAGCAGTCCGAGGCGGTGGGGACAGGGTTATCAGCCCCAGCATTTT	CASSPRRWGQGYQPQHF
TRBV6-5	TRBJ1-2	15	NA	NA	TGTGCCAGCAGTTCATCGACAGGACTCATTTATGGCTACACCTTC	CASSSSTGLIYGYTF
TRBV6-5	TRBJ2-7	15	NA	TRBD2	TGTGCCAGCAGTTACTGGCGGGGGAGCTCCTACGAGCAGTACTTC	CASSYWRGSSYEQYF
TRBV7-2	TRBJ2-7	15	NA	TRBD2	TGTGCCAGCAGCTTAATGCGGGGGGCATACTACGAGCAGTACTTC	CASSLMRGAYYEQYF
TRBV3-1/TRBV3-2	TRBJ1-1	15	NA	TRBD1	TGTGCCAGCAGCCAAGGCGACAGGGCGAACACTGAAGCTTTCTTT	CASSQGDRANTEAFF
TRBV5-1	TRBJ1-5	14	few	NA	TGCGCCAGCAGCTTGGTACCAGGCACCGGGCCCCAGCATTTT	CASSLVPGTGPQHF
TRBV5-6	TRBJ2-5	15	NA	TRBD2	TGTGCCAGCAGCTTGTCCCCGGGGGAGGGAGAGACCCAGTACTTC	CASSLSPGEGETQYF
TRBV7-7	TRBJ2-3	14	NA	TRBD1	TGTGCTAGCAGCCCAGACAGGGGGACAGATACGCAGTATTTT	CASSPDRGTDTQYF
TRBV7-9	TRBJ1-1	19	NA	NA	TGTGCCAGCAGCTTAGACGACAAGGTTATGGGTTCTTTGAACACTGAAGCTTTCTTT	CASSLDDKVMGSLNTEAFF
TRBV3-1/TRBV3-2	TRBJ1-5	15	NA	NA	TGTGCCAGCAGCCAAGGTAGTGCCCTGGATCAGCCCCAGCATTTT	CASSQGSALDQPQHF